This entry features one TCR beta chain sequence. This clonotype was observed many times. Its antigen remains unidentified. The sample holds no much larger clone one base away, and base qualities are not on file. This record comes from a study of T-cell reconstitution after alpha-beta-depleted transplantation in children (dated by TCRdb to 2015 to 2016). About the investigation overall: Using TCR repertoire profiling, the study quantitatively followed how T-cell immune reconstitution unfolded in children after TCRalphabeta/CD19-depleted allogeneic hematopoietic cell transplantation.

Study-level results and caveats: In some patients, the high TCRbeta diversity seen at day 60 was put down to recipient T cells and intrathymic progenitors that had survived conditioning. Apparently early alphabetaT-cell count recovery about two months after transplant reportedly relied on only several hundred rapidly expanded clones derived from non-depleted graft cells. Over the following months the frequencies of hyperexpanded clones went down, and after one year T-cell counts and TCRbeta diversity were mostly credited to newly produced T cells.

The treatment or condition label for this specimen denotes: allogeneic hematopoietic cell transplantation with graft depleted of TCRalphabeta T cells and CD19 B cells. Transplant recipients were children who received TCRalphabeta/CD19-depleted allogeneic hematopoietic cell grafts. From a lookup of the germline V gene, CDR1 and CDR2 are SGHRS and YFSETQ. V is shortened by 0 bases, J by 2 bases, and the region joining them spans 8 bases. The CDR3, cysteine through phenylalanine, is 15 amino acids long. Solely the CDR3 DNA is kept, with 45 bases framed from the first base. The library was built by means of PCR. The data were produced on an Illumina HiSeq 2500. Molecular barcoding was employed in the preparation of TCR libraries, with unique molecular identifiers being used to normalize TCRbeta repertoire quantification. TCRdb trimmed public reads at Q25 via fastp, called clones via MiXCR and kept in-frame beta chains. CDR3 protein sequences are deduplicated, and each keeps its most common genes and DNA. The sample profile shows roughly 300,000 distinct CDR3 sequences; about 9.9% of them were found once. The top ten hold about 25% of the sample.

This clonotype originated in a male patient aged 2-15 years who had a stem cell transplant for chronic granulomatous disease, so the T cells may come from the graft donor. The starting material was peripheral blood, obtained 180 days after TCRalphabeta/CD19-depleted stem cell transplant. The chain is encoded by TRBV5-1 joined to TRBJ2-2, with an unclear D gene assignment. CDR3 protein: CASSLGSVNTGELFF. The DNA sequence is given as TGCGCCAGCAGCTTGGGCTCGGTAAACACCGGGGAGCTGTTTTTT.